This T cell receptor (beta chain) appears in the sequencing data of a study of blood T cell repertoires in COVID-19. Study-wide background: COVID-19 samples collected from the United States, Italy and Spain covered acute and convalescent phases. Sample material is recorded as cDNA or gDNA derived from T cells, B-cell-depleted T cells, or PBMCs.

Original processing methods: Reference gene primer amplification in the assay estimated nucleated cell counts. Data came from immunoSEQ multiplex PCR; TCRdb stores just in-frame clones and leaves some out. That table furnishes V, J and clone size, whereas the DNA furnished D and trimming. Counted here are about 410,000 clones, about nine tenths occurring once; the ten biggest clones make up approximately 1.5%. Germline CDR1 reads MNHEY; CDR2 reads SMNVEV (reference sequence). V lost 4 bases and J 3 bases, leaving 12 bases between the germline ends. The CDR3 runs 14 residues. The Seattle patients joined while their infection was active and were tracked longitudinally afterward.

This chain connects TRBV27 to TRBJ1-2; D call uncertain. Sequenced material: peripheral blood. This TCR came from a woman aged 40 to 49 with COVID-19, enrolled during active disease. CDR3 DNA: TGTGCCAGCAGTTATGCGGGCGAATACTATGGCTACACCTTC. It codes for CASSYAGEYYGYTF.